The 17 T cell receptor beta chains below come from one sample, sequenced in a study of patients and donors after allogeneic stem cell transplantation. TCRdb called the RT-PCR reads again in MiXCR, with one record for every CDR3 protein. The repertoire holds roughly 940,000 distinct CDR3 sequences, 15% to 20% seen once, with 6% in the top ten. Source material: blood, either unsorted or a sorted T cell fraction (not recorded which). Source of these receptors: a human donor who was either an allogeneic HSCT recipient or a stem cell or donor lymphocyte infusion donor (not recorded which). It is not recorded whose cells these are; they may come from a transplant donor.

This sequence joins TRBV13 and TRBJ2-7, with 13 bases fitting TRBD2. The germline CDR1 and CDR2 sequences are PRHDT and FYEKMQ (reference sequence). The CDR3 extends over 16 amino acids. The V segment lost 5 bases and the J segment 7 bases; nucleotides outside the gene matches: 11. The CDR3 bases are TGTGCCAGCAGCCCACGCGGGACTAGCGGGGCGGGTGAGCAGTACTTC. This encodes CASSPRGTSGAGEQYF.

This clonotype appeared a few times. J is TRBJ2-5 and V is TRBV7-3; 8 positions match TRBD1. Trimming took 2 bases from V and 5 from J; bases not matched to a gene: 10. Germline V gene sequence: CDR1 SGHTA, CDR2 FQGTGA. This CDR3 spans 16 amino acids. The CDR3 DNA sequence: TGTGCCAGCAGCTTAGGGGGACAGGCCGTGGGTGAGACCCAGTACTTC. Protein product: CASSLGGQAVGETQYF.

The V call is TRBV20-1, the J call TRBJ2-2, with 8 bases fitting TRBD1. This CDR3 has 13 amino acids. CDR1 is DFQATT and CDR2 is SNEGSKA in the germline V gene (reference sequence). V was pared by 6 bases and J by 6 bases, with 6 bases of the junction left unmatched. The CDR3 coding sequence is TGCAGTGCGGGGACAGGACAGCCCGGGGAGCTGTTTTTT. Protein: CSAGTGQPGELFF.

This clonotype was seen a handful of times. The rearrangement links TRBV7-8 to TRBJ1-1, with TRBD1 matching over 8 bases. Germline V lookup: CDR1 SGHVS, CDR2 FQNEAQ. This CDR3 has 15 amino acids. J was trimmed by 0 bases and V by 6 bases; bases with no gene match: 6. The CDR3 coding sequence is TGTGCCAGCAGGAAAGACAGGGGAATGAACACTGAAGCTTTCTTT. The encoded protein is CASRKDRGMNTEAFF.

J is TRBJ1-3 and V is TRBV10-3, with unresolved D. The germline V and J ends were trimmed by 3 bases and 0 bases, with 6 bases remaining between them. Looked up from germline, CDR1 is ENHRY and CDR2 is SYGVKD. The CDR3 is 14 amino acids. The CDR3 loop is CAISDLISGNTIYF. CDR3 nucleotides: TGTGCCATCAGTGATCTCATCTCTGGAAACACCATATATTTT.

The CDR3 loop is CAWSDLLANSPLHF. For the CDR3, the DNA is TGTGCCTGGAGCGACCTCCTGGCTAATTCACCCCTCCACTTT. The chain carries TRBV30 and TRBJ1-6, with D uncertain. The CDR3 sequence is 14 residues long. V was trimmed by 3 bases and J by 6 bases, leaving 12 bases between them. Germline CDR1 GTSNPN, CDR2 SVGIG (reference sequence).

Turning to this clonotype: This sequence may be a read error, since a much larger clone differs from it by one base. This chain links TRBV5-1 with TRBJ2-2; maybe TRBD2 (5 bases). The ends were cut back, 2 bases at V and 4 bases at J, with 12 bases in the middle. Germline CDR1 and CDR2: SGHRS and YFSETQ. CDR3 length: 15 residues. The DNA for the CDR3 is TGCGCCAGCAGCTTTTGGATAGGGAGCACCGGGGAGCTGTTTTTT. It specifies CASSFWIGSTGELFF.

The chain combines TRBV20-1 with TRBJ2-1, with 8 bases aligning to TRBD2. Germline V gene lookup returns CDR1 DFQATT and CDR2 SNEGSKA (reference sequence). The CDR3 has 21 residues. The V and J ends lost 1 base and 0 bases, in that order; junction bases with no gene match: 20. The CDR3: CSARGGQGSGESSSSYNEQFF. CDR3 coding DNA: TGCAGTGCTAGAGGGGGCCAGGGTAGCGGGGAGTCATCAAGCTCCTACAATGAGCAGTTCTTC.

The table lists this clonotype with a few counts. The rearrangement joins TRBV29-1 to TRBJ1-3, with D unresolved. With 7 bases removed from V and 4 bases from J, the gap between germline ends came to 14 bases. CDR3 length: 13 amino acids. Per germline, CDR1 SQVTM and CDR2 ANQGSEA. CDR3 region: CSASRTSGNTIYF. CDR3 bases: TGCAGCGCCTCCCGGACCTCCGGAAACACCATATATTTT.

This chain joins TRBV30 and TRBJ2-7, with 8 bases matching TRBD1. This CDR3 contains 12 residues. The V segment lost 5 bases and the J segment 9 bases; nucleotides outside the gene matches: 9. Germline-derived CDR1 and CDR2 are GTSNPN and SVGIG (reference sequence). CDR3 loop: CAWGPDRGVQYF. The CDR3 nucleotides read TGTGCCTGGGGCCCCGACAGGGGTGTGCAGTACTTC.

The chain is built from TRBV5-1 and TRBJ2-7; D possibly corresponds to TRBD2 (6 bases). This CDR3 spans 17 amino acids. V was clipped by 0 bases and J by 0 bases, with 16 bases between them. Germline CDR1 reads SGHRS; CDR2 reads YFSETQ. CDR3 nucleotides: TGCGCCAGCAGCTTGGCCGGCTCTAGCGTTCGCTCCTACGAGCAGTACTTC. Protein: CASSLAGSSVRSYEQYF.

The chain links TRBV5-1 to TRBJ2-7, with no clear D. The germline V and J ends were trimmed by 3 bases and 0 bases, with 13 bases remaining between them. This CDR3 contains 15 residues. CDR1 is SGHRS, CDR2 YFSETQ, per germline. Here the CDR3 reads CASSSARRSSYEQYF. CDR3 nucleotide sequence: TGCGCCAGCAGCTCAGCCCGGCGGAGCTCCTACGAGCAGTACTTC.

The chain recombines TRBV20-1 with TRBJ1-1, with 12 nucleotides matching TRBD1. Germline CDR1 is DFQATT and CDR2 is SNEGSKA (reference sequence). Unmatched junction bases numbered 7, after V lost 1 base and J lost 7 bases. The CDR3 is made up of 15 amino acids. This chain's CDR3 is CSARVGTGGQGEAFF. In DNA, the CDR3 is TGCAGTGCTAGAGTGGGGACAGGGGGCCAGGGTGAAGCTTTCTTT.

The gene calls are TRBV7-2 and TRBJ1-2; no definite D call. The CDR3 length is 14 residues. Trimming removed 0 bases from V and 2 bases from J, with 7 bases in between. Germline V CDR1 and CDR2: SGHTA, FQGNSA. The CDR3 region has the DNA TGTGCCAGCAGCTTAGCGGCACAGAACTATGGCTACACCTTC. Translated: CASSLAAQNYGYTF.

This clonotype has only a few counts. The CDR3 coding sequence is TGCAGTGCTTACCAGGGACGGAGGAACACTGAAGCTTTCTTT. It codes for CSAYQGRRNTEAFF. The J gene is TRBJ1-1, the V gene TRBV20-1; D perhaps matches TRBD1 (5 bases). Trimming removed 5 bases at V and 1 base at J, with 14 bases between. CDR1 is DFQATT, CDR2 SNEGSKA, per germline (reference sequence). There are 14 residues in the CDR3.

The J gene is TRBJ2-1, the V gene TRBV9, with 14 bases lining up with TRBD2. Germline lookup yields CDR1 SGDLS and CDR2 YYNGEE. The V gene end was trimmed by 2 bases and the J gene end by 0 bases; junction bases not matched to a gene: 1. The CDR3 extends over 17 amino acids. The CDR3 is CASSVGLAGGSYNEQFF. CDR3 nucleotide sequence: TGTGCCAGCAGCGTTGGACTAGCGGGGGGCTCCTACAATGAGCAGTTCTTC.

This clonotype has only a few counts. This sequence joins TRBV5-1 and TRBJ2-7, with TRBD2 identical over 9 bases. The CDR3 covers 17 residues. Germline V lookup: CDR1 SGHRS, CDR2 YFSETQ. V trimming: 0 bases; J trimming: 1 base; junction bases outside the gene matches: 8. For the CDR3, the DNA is TGCGCCAGCAGCTTGGCGGTGGCGGGAGGGCGTTCCTACGAGCAGTACTTC. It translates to CASSLAVAGGRSYEQYF. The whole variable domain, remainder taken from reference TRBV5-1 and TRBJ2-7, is KAGVTQTPRYLIKTRGQQVTLSCSPISGHRSVSWYQQTPGQGLQFLFEYFSETQRNKGNFPGRFSGRQFSNSRSEMNVSTLELGDSALYLCASSLAVAGGRSYEQYFGPGTRLTVT.